This note documents a single TCR beta chain sequence. The antigen remains unidentified. Primers used in a second PCR of roughly 6 to 12 cycles were a sample-barcoded 5' primer and a J-beta primer mix. MiXCR, run by TCRdb on the 5' RACE reads, gives a single entry per CDR3 protein. The sample gives some 1.5 million distinct CDR3 sequences, 28% of which show up once; 7.7% is in the top ten. The individuals who served as donors were healthy Caucasians living in Russia, aged about 6 to 95. This record comes from a study of blood T cells in healthy people across ages. Findings of the study overall: Observed TCR beta diversity per million T cells went down as age went up. This fall followed a roughly linear course with age. Considered underestimates were the diversity estimates obtained from one million T cells.

This CDR3 spans 11 amino acids. CDR1 is MNHEY and CDR2 is SMNVEV in the germline V gene (reference sequence). The sequencing input was blood. The chain links TRBV27 to TRBJ2-5; 10 nucleotides match TRBD2. The TCR comes from a young woman in good health. In DNA, the CDR3 is TGTGCAGCGGGGGGGCTAATTGAGCAGTACTTC. Translating gives CAAGGLIEQYF.